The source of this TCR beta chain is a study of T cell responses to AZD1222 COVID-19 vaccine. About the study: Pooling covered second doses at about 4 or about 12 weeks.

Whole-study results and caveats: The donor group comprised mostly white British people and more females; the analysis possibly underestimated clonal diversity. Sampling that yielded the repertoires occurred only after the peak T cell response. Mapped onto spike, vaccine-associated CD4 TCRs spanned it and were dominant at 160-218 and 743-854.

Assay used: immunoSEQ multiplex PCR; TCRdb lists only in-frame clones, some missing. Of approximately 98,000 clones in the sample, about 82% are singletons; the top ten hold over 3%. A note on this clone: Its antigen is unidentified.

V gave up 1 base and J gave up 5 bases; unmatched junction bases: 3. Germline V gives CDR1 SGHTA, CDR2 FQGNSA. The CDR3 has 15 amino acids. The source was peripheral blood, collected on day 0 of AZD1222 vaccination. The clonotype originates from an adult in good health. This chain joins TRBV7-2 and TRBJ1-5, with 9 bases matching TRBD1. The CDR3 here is CASSLVNRGHQPQHF. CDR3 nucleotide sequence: TGTGCCAGCAGCTTAGTGAACAGGGGGCATCAGCCCCAGCATTTT.